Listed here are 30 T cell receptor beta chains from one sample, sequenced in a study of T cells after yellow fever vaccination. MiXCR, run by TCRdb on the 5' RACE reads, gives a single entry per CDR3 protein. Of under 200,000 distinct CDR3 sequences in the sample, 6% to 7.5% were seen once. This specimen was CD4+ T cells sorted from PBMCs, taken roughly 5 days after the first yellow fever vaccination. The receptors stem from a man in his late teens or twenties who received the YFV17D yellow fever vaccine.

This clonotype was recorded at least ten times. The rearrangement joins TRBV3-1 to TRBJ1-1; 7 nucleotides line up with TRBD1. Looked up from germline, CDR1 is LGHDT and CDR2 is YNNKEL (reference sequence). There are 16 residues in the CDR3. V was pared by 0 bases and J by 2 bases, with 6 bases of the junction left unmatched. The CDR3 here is CASSQDWDRDNTEAFF. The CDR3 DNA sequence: TGTGCCAGCAGCCAAGATTGGGACAGAGACAACACTGAAGCTTTCTTT.

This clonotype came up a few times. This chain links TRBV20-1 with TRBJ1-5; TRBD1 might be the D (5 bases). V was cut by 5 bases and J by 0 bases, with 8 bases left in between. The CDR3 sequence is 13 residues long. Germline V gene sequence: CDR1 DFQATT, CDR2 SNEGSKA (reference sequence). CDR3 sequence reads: CSAWGGSNQPQHF. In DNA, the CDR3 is TGCAGTGCTTGGGGGGGTAGCAATCAGCCCCAGCATTTT.

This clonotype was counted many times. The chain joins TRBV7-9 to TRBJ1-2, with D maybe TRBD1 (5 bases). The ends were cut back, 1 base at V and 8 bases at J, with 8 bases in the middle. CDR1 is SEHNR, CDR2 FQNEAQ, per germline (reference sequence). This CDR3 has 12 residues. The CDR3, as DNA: TGTGCCAGCAGCTTAGAGGGGTCGGGCTACACCTTC. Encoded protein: CASSLEGSGYTF.

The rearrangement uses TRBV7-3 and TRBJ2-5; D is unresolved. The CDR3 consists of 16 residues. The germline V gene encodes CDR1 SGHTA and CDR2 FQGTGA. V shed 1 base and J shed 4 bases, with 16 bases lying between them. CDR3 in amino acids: CASSLSRAGRGETQYF. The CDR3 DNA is TGTGCCAGCAGCTTAAGTCGGGCAGGCCGTGGAGAGACCCAGTACTTC.

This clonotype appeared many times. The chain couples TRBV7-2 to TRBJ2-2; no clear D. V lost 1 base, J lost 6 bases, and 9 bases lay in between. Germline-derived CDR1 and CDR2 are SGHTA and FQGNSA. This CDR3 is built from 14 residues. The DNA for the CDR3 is TGTGCCAGCAGCTTAGGGCGATTTGCCGGGGAGCTGTTTTTT. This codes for CASSLGRFAGELFF.

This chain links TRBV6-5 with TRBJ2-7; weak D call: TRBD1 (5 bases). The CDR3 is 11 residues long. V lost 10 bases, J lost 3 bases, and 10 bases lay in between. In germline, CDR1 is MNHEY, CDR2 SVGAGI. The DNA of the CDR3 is TGTGCCACCAGGGAAGACTACGAGCAGTACGTC. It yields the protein CATREDYEQYV.

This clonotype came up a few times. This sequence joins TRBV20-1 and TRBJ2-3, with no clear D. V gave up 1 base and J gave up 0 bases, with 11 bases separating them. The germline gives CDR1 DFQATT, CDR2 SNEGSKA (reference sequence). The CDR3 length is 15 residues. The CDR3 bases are TGCAGTGCTAGAGGGCCACCAATTAGCACAGATACGCAGTATTTT. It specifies CSARGPPISTDTQYF.

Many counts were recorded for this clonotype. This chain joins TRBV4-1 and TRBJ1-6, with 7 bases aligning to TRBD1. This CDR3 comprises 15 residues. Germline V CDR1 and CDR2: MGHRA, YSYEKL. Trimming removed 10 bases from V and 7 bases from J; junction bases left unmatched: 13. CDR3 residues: CATRQGGGINSPLHF. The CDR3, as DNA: TGCGCCACCCGACAGGGAGGGGGGATAAATTCACCCCTCCACTTT.

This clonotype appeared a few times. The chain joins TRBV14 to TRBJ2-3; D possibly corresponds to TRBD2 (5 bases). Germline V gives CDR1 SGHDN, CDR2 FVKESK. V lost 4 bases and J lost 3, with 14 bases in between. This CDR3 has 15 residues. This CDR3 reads CASSLSAGGTDTQYF. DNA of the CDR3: TGTGCCAGCAGCCTCTCGGCCGGAGGAACAGATACGCAGTATTTT.

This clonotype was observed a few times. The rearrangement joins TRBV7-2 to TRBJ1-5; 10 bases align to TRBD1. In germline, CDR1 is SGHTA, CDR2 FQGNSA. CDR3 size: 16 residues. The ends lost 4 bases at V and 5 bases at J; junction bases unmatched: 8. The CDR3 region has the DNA TGTGCCAGCAGCTCTTTCTCAGGGACAGGGGATCAGCCCCAGCATTTT. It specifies CASSSFSGTGDQPQHF.

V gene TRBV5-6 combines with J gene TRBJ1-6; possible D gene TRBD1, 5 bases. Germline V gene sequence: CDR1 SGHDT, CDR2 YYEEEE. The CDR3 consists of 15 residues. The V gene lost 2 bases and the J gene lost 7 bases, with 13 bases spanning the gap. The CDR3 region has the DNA TGTGCCAGCAGCTTAAGGCAGGGTGTAAATTCACCCCTCCACTTT. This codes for CASSLRQGVNSPLHF. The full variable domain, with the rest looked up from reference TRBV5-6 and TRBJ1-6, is DAGVTQSPTHLIKTRGQQVTLRCSPKSGHDTVSWYQQALGQGPQFIFQYYEEEERQRGNFPDRFSGHQFPNYSSELNVNALLLGDSALYLCASSLRQGVNSPLHFGNGTRLTVT.

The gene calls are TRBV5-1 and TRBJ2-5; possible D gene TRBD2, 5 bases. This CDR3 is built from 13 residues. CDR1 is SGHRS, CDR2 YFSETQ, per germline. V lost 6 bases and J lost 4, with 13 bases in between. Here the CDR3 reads CASTFGVGETQYF. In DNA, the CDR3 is TGCGCCAGCACATTCGGGGTAGGAGAGACCCAGTACTTC.

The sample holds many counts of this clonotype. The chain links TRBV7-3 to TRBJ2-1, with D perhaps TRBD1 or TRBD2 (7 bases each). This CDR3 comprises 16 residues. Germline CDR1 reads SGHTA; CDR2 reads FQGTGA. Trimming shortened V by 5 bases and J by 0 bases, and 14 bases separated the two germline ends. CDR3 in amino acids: CASSPPGGASYNEQFF. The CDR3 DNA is TGTGCCAGCAGCCCCCCAGGGGGGGCCTCCTACAATGAGCAGTTCTTC.

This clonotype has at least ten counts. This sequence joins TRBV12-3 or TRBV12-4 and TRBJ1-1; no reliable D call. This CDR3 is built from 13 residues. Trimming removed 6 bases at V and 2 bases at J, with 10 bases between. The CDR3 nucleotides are TGTGCCAGCAGCCCCCAGGTTAACACTGAAGCTTTCTTT. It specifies CASSPQVNTEAFF.

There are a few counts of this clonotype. The CDR3 spells CASSWNREGDQETQYF. CDR3 sequence (DNA): TGCGCCAGCAGCTGGAACAGGGAGGGGGACCAAGAGACCCAGTACTTC. The V call is TRBV5-1, the J call TRBJ2-5; possible D gene TRBD2, 7 bases. The V and J ends lost 3 bases and 0 bases respectively, with 15 bases between them. The CDR3 runs to 16 residues. Germline V gene lookup returns CDR1 SGHRS and CDR2 YFSETQ.

The CDR3 here is CSADGRASGTNEKLFF. Here the CDR3 DNA reads TGCAGTGCTGACGGCAGGGCGTCGGGAACTAATGAAAAACTGTTTTTT. The rearrangement links TRBV20-1 to TRBJ1-4; D is possibly TRBD1 (5 bases). Germline V gene lookup returns CDR1 DFQATT and CDR2 SNEGSKA (reference sequence). V shed 5 bases and J shed 1 base, with 17 bases lying between them. There are 16 residues in the CDR3.

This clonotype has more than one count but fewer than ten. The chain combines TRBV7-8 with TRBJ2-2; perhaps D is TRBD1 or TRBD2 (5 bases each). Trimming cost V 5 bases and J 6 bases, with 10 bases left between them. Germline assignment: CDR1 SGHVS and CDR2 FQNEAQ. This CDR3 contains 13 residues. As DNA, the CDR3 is TGTGCCAGCAGCCCCCGGGGCCCCGGGGAGCTGTTTTTT. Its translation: CASSPRGPGELFF.

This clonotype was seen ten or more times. CDR3 region: CASSPVATNEKLFF. The CDR3, as DNA: TGTGCCAGCTCACCAGTTGCAACTAATGAAAAACTGTTTTTT. This chain uses TRBV18 with TRBJ1-4; D is unclear. Germline lookup yields CDR1 KGHSH and CDR2 LQKENI. The CDR3 covers 14 residues. V gave up 2 bases and J gave up 0 bases, with 4 bases separating them.

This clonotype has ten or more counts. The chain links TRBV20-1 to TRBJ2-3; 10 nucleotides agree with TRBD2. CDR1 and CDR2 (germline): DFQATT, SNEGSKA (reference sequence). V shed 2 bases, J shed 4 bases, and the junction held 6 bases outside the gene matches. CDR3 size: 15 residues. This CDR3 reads CSARRLAGVADTQYF. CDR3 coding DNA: TGCAGTGCTAGAAGGCTAGCGGGGGTGGCAGATACGCAGTATTTT.

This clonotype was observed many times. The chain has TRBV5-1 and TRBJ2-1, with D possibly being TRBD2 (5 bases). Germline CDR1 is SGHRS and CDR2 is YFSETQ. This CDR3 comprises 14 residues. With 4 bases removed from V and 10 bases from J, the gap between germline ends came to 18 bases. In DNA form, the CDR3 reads TGCGCCAGCAGCAGGCTAAAGGACGGCGGGGAGCAGTTCTTC. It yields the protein CASSRLKDGGEQFF.

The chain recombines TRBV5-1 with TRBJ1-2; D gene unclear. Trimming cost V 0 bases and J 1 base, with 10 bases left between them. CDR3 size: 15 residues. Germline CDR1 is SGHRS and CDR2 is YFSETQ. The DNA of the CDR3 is TGCGCCAGCAGCTTGGTCGGGAATCATAACTATGGCTACACCTTC. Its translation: CASSLVGNHNYGYTF.

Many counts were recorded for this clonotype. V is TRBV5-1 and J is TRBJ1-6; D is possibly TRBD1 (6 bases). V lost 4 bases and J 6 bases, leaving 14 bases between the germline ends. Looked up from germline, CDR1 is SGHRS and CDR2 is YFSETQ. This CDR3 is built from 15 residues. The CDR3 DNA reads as TGCGCCAGCAGCCTGCTAGGACAGCCTAATTCACCCCTCCACTTT. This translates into CASSLLGQPNSPLHF.

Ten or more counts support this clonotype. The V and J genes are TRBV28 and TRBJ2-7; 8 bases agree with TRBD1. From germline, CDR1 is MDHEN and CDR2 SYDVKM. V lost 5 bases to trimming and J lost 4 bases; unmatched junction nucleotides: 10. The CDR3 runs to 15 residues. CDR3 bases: TGTGCCAGCAGTGAATCGGGGACAGGCCTTTACGAGCAGTACGTC. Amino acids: CASSESGTGLYEQYV.

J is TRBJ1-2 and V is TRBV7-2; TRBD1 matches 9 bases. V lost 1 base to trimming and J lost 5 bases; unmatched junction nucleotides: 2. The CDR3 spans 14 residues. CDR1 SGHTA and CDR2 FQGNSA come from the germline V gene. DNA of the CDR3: TGTGCCAGCAGCTTAGGGGACAGGGCTTATGGCTACACCTTC. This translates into CASSLGDRAYGYTF.

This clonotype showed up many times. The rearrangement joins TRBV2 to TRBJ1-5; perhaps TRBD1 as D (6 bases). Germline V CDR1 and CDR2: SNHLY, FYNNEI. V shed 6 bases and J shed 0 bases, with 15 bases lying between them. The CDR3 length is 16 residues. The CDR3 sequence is CASRFDRSYSNQPQHF. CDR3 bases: TGTGCCAGCAGATTCGACAGGTCTTATAGCAATCAGCCCCAGCATTTT.

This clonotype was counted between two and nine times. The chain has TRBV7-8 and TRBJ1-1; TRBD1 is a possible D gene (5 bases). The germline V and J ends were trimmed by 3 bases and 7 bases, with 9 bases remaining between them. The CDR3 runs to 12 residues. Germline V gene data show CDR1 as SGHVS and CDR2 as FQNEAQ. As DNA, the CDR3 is TGTGCCAGCAGCTTTGAGAGGGGTGAAGCTTTCTTT. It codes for CASSFERGEAFF.

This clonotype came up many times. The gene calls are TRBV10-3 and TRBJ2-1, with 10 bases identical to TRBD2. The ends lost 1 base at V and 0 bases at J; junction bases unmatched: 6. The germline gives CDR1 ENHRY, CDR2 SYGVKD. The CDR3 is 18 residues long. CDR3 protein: CAISEWLAGAISYNEQFF. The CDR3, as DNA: TGTGCCATCAGTGAGTGGCTAGCGGGGGCGATCTCCTACAATGAGCAGTTCTTC.

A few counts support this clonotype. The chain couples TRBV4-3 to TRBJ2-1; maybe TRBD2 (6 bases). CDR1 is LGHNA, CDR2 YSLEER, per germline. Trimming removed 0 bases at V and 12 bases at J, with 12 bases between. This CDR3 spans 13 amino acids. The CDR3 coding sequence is TGCGCCAGCAGCCAAGAGTCGTGGGGACTGCAGTTCTTC. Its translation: CASSQESWGLQFF.

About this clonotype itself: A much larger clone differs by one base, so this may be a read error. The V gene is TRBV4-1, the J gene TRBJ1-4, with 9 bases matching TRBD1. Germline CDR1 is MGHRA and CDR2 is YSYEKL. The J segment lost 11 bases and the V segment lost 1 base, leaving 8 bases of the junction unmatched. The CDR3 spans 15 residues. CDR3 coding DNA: TGCGCCAGCAGCCAAGTAGTGACAGGGGGGTGGAAACTGTTTTTT. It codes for CASSQVVTGGWKLFF.

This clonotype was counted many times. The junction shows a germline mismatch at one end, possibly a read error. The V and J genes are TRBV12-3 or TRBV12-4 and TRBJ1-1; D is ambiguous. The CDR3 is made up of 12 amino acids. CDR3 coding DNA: TGTGCCAGCAGTTTAGGTATGACCGACCACCACTTT. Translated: CASSLGMTDHHF.